The sample holds one count of the clone carrying this T cell receptor (beta chain). This entry is derived from a study of blood T cell repertoires in COVID-19. Overall study context: Sites in the United States, Italy and Spain provided acute and convalescent COVID-19 samples. Sources were T cells, B-cell-depleted T cells, or PBMCs; the material itself was cDNA or gDNA.

Original data processing: Estimation of nucleated cell counts relied on the amplification of reference gene primers. Clones were read by immunoSEQ multiplex PCR, and TCRdb kept only the in-frame ones, dropping some. The D gene and trimming were derived from the DNA, and the V and J assignments and clone size from that table. The sample lists over 110,000 clones; 65% to 80% were seen once. In germline, CDR1 is KGHDR, CDR2 SFDVKD. The CDR3 consists of 15 residues. The J segment lost 4 bases and the V segment lost 4 bases, leaving 6 bases of the junction unmatched. Sequenced material: peripheral blood. This TCR was recovered from an elderly man with acute or convalescent COVID-19. This rearrangement joins TRBV24-1 to TRBJ2-5, with 9 bases matching TRBD2. The CDR3 nucleotides read TGTGCCACCAGTGACATTAGCGGGGGCAGAGAGACCCAGTACTTC. The encoded protein is CATSDISGGRETQYF.